A few counts support the clone carrying this T cell receptor beta chain. Using its own MiXCR run on the RT-PCR reads, TCRdb lists one record per CDR3 protein. The sample yields roughly 620,000 distinct CDR3 sequences, 10% to 12% seen once. The germline gives CDR1 SQVTM, CDR2 ANQGSEA. CDR3 length equals 13 residues. The V segment lost 4 bases and the J segment 4 bases; nucleotides outside the gene matches: 7. This specimen comes from a study of response to subunit inactivated influenza vaccine. These data were also filed under a second study, of T cells expressing NK-cell markers. This second report adds: With UMIs, 5'RACE template switching was used to make TCR beta cDNA.

This clonotype was obtained from a man aged 50 or older who received an inactivated influenza vaccine. V gene TRBV29-1 combines with J gene TRBJ2-7, with 7 bases identical to TRBD2. Sequencing used PBMCs from blood, obtained on the day of vaccination. The DNA of the CDR3 is TGCAGCGTTGTGGCTGCCGGGGGGTACGAGCAGTACTTC. This gives the protein CSVVAAGGYEQYF.